This T cell receptor (beta chain) was recovered during a study of control samples from healthy donors and cancer patients. The CDR3 covers 13 residues. Trimming pared 2 bases from V and 7 bases from J, leaving 11 bases between. Germline CDR1 and CDR2: SGHTA and FQGNSA. Clones were sequenced by immunoSEQ multiplex PCR, and TCRdb holds only the in-frame ones, with some missing. The data show around 28,000 clones, roughly 91% seen once. The TCR was taken from a man between 45 and 60 years old with lung cancer. This chain joins TRBV7-2 and TRBJ1-2; D is possibly TRBD1 (6 bases). Source material: PBMCs. CDR3 nucleotides: TGTGCCAGCAGCTTAACCCAGGACAGTGGCTACACCTTC. This gives the protein CASSLTQDSGYTF.